Each of the 9 T cell receptor beta chains below was sequenced from the same sample in a study of human T cells and chemical hapten exposure. TCRdb used MiXCR to reprocess the 5' RACE reads, holding one entry per CDR3 protein. The table has 130,000 or so distinct CDR3 sequences, around 4% seen once. The starting material, unfractionated whole blood, was used for total RNA extraction. The receptors were sampled from a female donor in good health.

Here the CDR3 DNA reads TGCAGCGTTGGGGGGGGACGCAGAAACAATGAGCAGTTCTTC. Its protein product is CSVGGGRRNNEQFF. The chain has TRBV29-1 and TRBJ2-1, with 7 bases that match TRBD2. The CDR3 covers 14 residues. V lost 4 bases and J lost 5; bases outside the gene matches: 8. Looked up from germline, CDR1 is SQVTM and CDR2 is ANQGSEA.

This clonotype was seen a handful of times. Being one base from a much bigger clone, this may be a read error. V is TRBV10-3 and J is TRBJ1-1; 10 positions agree with TRBD1. The CDR3 sequence is 15 residues long. CDR1 ENHRY and CDR2 SYGVKD come from the germline V gene. Germline trimming cut 8 bases from V and 1 base from J; bases unmatched to any gene: 7. The CDR3 region has the DNA TGTGCCATCGGCCGGACAGGGGGTAGGAACACTGAAGCTTTCTTT. It translates to CAIGRTGGRNTEAFF.

This clonotype was counted many times. The genes are TRBV10-3 and TRBJ2-2; no firm D call. The CDR3 extends over 14 amino acids. The V gene lost 0 bases and the J gene lost 0 bases, with 2 bases spanning the gap. Germline CDR1 is ENHRY and CDR2 is SYGVKD. The CDR3 reads CAISESANTGELFF. The DNA of the CDR3 is TGTGCCATCAGTGAGTCTGCGAACACCGGGGAGCTGTTTTTT.

This clonotype came up many times. The chain is built from TRBV13 and TRBJ2-3; D possibly corresponds to TRBD1 (7 bases). Deletions cut 6 bases from V and 2 bases from J, with 18 bases between. The CDR3 loop spans 16 amino acids. Germline V gene lookup returns CDR1 PRHDT and CDR2 FYEKMQ (reference sequence). The CDR3 nucleotides are TGTGCCAGCAGTTACGGAGGGGGCGCCGACACAGATACGCAGTATTTT. It encodes CASSYGGGADTDTQYF.

This clonotype has ten or more counts. The V gene is TRBV27, the J gene TRBJ2-6; D ambiguous. V lost 4 bases, J lost 0 bases, and 7 bases lay in between. This CDR3 is built from 15 residues. In germline, CDR1 is MNHEY, CDR2 SMNVEV (reference sequence). CDR3 protein: CASSSRVSGANVLTF. The CDR3 bases are TGTGCCAGCAGTTCCAGAGTCTCTGGGGCCAACGTCCTGACTTTC.

This clonotype has at least ten counts. This chain uses TRBV10-3 with TRBJ1-4; D call uncertain. Germline assignment: CDR1 ENHRY and CDR2 SYGVKD. There are 15 residues in the CDR3. V dropped 6 bases and J dropped 5 bases, with 16 bases sitting between them. The CDR3 loop is CAISPSVLGNEKLFF. The DNA of the CDR3 is TGTGCCATCAGCCCCAGTGTACTGGGGAATGAAAAACTGTTTTTT.

This clonotype was found many times. DNA of the CDR3: TGTGCCAGCAGCGTGGGGGTTGGTGGGGCGGAGGAAGCTTTCTTT. It yields the protein CASSVGVGGAEEAFF. The J gene is TRBJ1-1, the V gene TRBV9; D might be TRBD1 (5 bases). The CDR3 runs 15 residues. Germline-derived CDR1 and CDR2 are SGDLS and YYNGEE. Trimming removed 2 bases at V and 8 bases at J, with 19 bases between.

On this clonotype itself: This may arise from a read error, as a much more abundant clone is one base away. The CDR3 DNA follows: TGCGCCAGCAGCTTGGGGCAGGGGTCCGACGAGCAGTACTTC. It translates to CASSLGQGSDEQYF. This chain links TRBV5-1 with TRBJ2-7; D possibly corresponds to TRBD1 (6 bases). The ends were cut back, 0 bases at V and 5 bases at J, with 12 bases in the middle. CDR1 and CDR2 (germline): SGHRS, YFSETQ. The length of the CDR3 is 14 residues.

This clonotype was seen more than once but under ten times. The CDR3 bases are TGTGCCAGCAGTTCAACAGGGGGCAATTTGGACTATGGCTACACCTTC. Translation gives CASSSTGGNLDYGYTF. This rearrangement joins TRBV28 to TRBJ1-2, with 9 positions matching TRBD1. V lost 4 bases to trimming and J lost 3 bases; unmatched junction nucleotides: 9. CDR3 length: 16 residues. Germline CDR1 MDHEN, CDR2 SYDVKM.